The 7 T cell receptor beta chains presented below share a single source sample, sequenced in a study of T cell responses to AZD1222 COVID-19 vaccine. Clones were read by immunoSEQ multiplex PCR, and TCRdb kept only the in-frame ones, dropping some. The sample includes 20,000 to 30,000 clones, 88% of them seen just once. The material was peripheral blood, obtained 28 days after the second AZD1222 dose. These receptors were collected from an adult who received the AZD1222 COVID-19 vaccine.

This sequence joins TRBV19 and TRBJ2-6; TRBD1 agrees at 8 bases. After removal of 8 bases from V and 1 base from J, the junction contained 7 bases not matched to a gene. This CDR3 contains 16 residues. Germline CDR1 is LNHDA and CDR2 is SQIVND (reference sequence). The CDR3 DNA reads as TGTGCCAGTTCGGACAGGGACCGTTCTGGGGCCAACGTCCTGACTTTC. Protein: CASSDRDRSGANVLTF. Drawing the rest from reference TRBV19 and TRBJ2-6, the complete variable domain is DGGITQSPKYLFRKEGQNVTLSCEQNLNHDAMYWYRQDPGQGLRLIYYSQIVNDFQKGDIAEGYSVSREKKESFPLTVTSAQKNPTAFYLCASSDRDRSGANVLTFGAGSRLTVL.

The genes are TRBV2 and TRBJ2-5; 9 bases match TRBD2. This CDR3 is built from 14 residues. The trim removed 4 bases at V and 4 bases at J, leaving 4 bases unmatched. The germline gives CDR1 SNHLY, CDR2 FYNNEI. This chain's CDR3 is CASSGTSVRETQYF. The CDR3 DNA is TGTGCCAGCAGTGGGACTAGCGTGAGAGAGACCCAGTACTTC.

The rearrangement links TRBV7-9 to TRBJ1-1; D might be TRBD1 (5 bases). This CDR3 has 15 residues. V was trimmed by 1 base and J by 6 bases, leaving 15 bases between them. CDR1 SEHNR and CDR2 FQNEAQ come from the germline V gene (reference sequence). For the CDR3, the DNA is TGTGCCAGCAGCTTAGGTCCAGGGTCAGTCGCTGAAGCTTTCTTT. Protein: CASSLGPGSVAEAFF.

This chain joins TRBV5-1 and TRBJ2-2, with 9 nucleotides matching TRBD1. Per germline, CDR1 SGHRS and CDR2 YFSETQ. CDR3 length: 17 amino acids. V lost 4 bases and J lost 0; bases outside the gene matches: 7. CDR3: CASSHNGQGPNTGELFF. Here the CDR3 DNA reads TGCGCCAGCAGCCATAATGGACAGGGGCCGAACACCGGGGAGCTGTTTTTT.

The V gene is TRBV5-6, the J gene TRBJ2-4; 7 bases align to TRBD2. Germline V lookup: CDR1 SGHDT, CDR2 YYEEEE. The CDR3 extends over 14 amino acids. V was clipped by 4 bases and J by 5 bases; unmatched bases: 6. As DNA, the CDR3 is TGTGCCAGCAGCCTACAGGCGGGGGAAAACATTCAGTACTTC. Translating gives CASSLQAGENIQYF. The whole variable domain, remainder taken from reference TRBV5-6 and TRBJ2-4, is DAGVTQSPTHLIKTRGQQVTLRCSPKSGHDTVSWYQQALGQGPQFIFQYYEEEERQRGNFPDRFSGHQFPNYSSELNVNALLLGDSALYLCASSLQAGENIQYFGAGTRLSVL.

This rearrangement joins TRBV5-4 to TRBJ1-5; D unclear. The CDR3 consists of 14 residues. CDR1 SGHNT and CDR2 YYREEE come from the germline V gene (reference sequence). Trimming took 0 bases from V and 4 from J, leaving 8 bases between them. In DNA, the CDR3 is TGTGCCAGCAGCTTGGCCGGAGGGAATCAGCCCCAGCATTTT. Translated, it gives CASSLAGGNQPQHF.

The chain employs TRBV28 and TRBJ2-7; D possibly corresponds to TRBD2 (5 bases). The V end was cut by 2 bases, the J end by 2 bases, with 10 bases between. CDR1 is MDHEN and CDR2 is SYDVKM in the germline V gene. The CDR3 loop spans 14 amino acids. The CDR3 DNA sequence: TGTGCCAGCAGTTTAAGGCAGACTACCTACGAGCAGTACTTC. Encoded protein: CASSLRQTTYEQYF.